This entry features one T cell receptor (beta chain) sequence. Its antigen is as yet unknown. This PCR relied on a set of 60 Vbeta primers and 13 Jbeta primers. The data were produced by immunoSEQ multiplex PCR, yet TCRdb's version contains in-frame clones alone and is incomplete. The sample lists under 200,000 clones, 86% seen once, with less than 0.35% in the top ten. It was healthy bone marrow donors who served as donors. This record comes from a study of cytomegalovirus exposure and HLA in healthy donors. The study's findings and limits: The study labeled 150 to 200 TCR beta chains cytomegalovirus-associated. Specific recognition of CMV antigens was confirmed in vitro for a few chains (all CMV-associated). Earlier analysis found most TCR beta V segments productive about 90% or about 30% of the time.

This CDR3 spans 12 amino acids. Looked up from germline, CDR1 is MNHEY and CDR2 is SVGAGI. V gave up 4 bases and J gave up 8 bases, with 11 bases separating them. The clonotype was recovered from a woman aged 30 to 39 in good health and CMV-seronegative. This chain links TRBV6-5 with TRBJ1-2, with D possibly matching TRBD1 (6 bases). The sample was PBMCs. The CDR3 sequence: CASSWQGGGYTF. In nucleotides, the CDR3 is TGTGCCAGCAGTTGGCAAGGGGGAGGCTACACCTTC.